This paragraph covers one T cell receptor beta chain sequence. Its antigen has not been determined. Base qualities were left out, and no much larger clone turns up one base away. This entry is derived from a study of cytomegalovirus exposure and HLA in healthy donors (dated by TCRdb to 2017 to 2019). Regarding the complete study: According to an earlier analysis of several hundred of the donors, some 180 million T cells yielded 95 million to 140 million unique TCR beta sequences and 276 Gb of sequence data. The study used immunosequencing to profile the T cell repertoires of approximately 640 subjects and linked those repertoires to cytomegalovirus serostatus. Among the roughly 400 genotyped donors, approximately 82% belonged to the genetic ancestry cluster associated with self-reported Caucasian donors. Rather than using new phenotypic data, the later analysis identified candidate immune exposures from TCR beta sequences and from how often those sequences occurred across donors. Class I and class II HLA loci were covered by the typing at four-digit resolution. Alongside the repertoire data, information on donor age, sex, ethnicity and CMV serostatus was compiled. Every repertoire in the discovery cohort had been generated on one and the same sequencing platform. High-throughput TCR immunosequencing, statistical association of individual TCRs with disease status, and machine learning were combined to predict cytomegalovirus infection status. Besides the first cohort of hundreds of subjects, a separate validation cohort made up of 120 or so different subjects was used. An earlier analysis of 450 to 750 of the donors used high-throughput TCR beta sequencing to judge whether each TCR beta V gene segment behaved as functional or pseudogenic. Typing coverage varied by locus: about 629-630 donors for A, B, C, DRB1 and DQB1; roughly 520 for DQA1; 606 for DPA1; around 490 for DPB1. An early release covering roughly 640 HLA-typed donors comprised about 300 gigabases of sequencing data and 85 million or so unique TCR sequences. A later analysis re-examined previously published TCR beta repertoires from around 670 donors and added high-resolution HLA genotyping to investigate patterns of TCR occurrence. The study was designed to test whether signatures of past pathogen exposure could be identified by cataloging public T cell receptors. A later genetic analysis used genome-wide SNP genotypes for about three fifths of the 666 donors, treating that subset as a discovery cohort. Across some 400 genotyped donors of the cohort, an average of roughly 250,000 unique TCR beta nucleotide sequences per donor were sequenced, and 15% to 20% of those sequences were non-productive. About five DR-DQ haplotypes were handled as single units for association and clustering, since linkage in the cohort was strong.

Study-wide conclusions, independent of this receptor: At a false discovery rate of 0.05, a later analysis linked around 15,000 TCR beta sequences to specific HLA alleles. Several of the top co-occurrence clusters appeared to be linked to parvovirus B19, influenza, CMV and Epstein-Barr virus, according to a later analysis. Broadly in line with IMGT annotations, most TCR beta V segments showed up in productive rearrangements about 87% or about 30% of the time in an earlier analysis of around 600 of the donors. The only immune exposure information available for the cohort was CMV serostatus. When HLA alleles, especially DR and DQ, strongly co-occurred, TCR associations were difficult to assign to individual alleles. Three of the identified cytomegalovirus-associated TCR beta chains were confirmed in vitro to be specific for cytomegalovirus antigens. According to a later analysis, TCR association rates differed among HLA loci, with DRB1 alleles showing the most associated TCRs and HLA-C alleles showing the fewest. Some IMGT-functional V segments, including TRBV6-2 and TRBV6-3, could not be told apart with the 87-base-pair reads, so those segments were excluded. Because counts were too low, 15 to 20 rarely observed V segments, including chromosome 9 orphons, were excluded from the earlier analysis of several hundred of the donors. Across donors, most TCR sequences were observed very rarely, whereas some public TCRs were present in many individuals. In both the original and validation cohorts, the classifier was reported to diagnose cytomegalovirus status with high specificity and sensitivity. HLA typing was unavailable for some donors at each locus, so association tests used only the typed subset. A further reported finding was that TCR beta sequences accurately predicted the HLA-A and HLA-B alleles for most subjects in the first cohort. The authors suggested that the approach could potentially be extended to other disease states and immunological phenotypes. V-gene and J-gene trimming of TCR beta chains was associated with a missense DCLRE1C variant in a later genetic analysis, and the association was replicated in an independent cohort. Only TCR beta chains were sequenced in this cohort, and the absence of alpha or paired-chain data limited detectable features. Roughly uniform sequencing depth across donors was assumed in presence/absence analyses, although this assumption may not hold. Most CMV-associated TCR beta chains appeared to be HLA-restricted in a later analysis, and the HLA associations seemed to be driven largely by CMV exposure. A group of highly shared sequence variants was considered likely to be a technical artifact of the sequencing pipeline. According to a later genetic analysis, donors in an Asian-associated ancestry cluster had fewer N-insertions in productive TCRs than the approximately 630-donor mean. The study gave a list of 150 to 200 TCR beta chains associated with cytomegalovirus. Linkage disequilibrium might explain the correlated functional status among segregating V segments, but an unknown experimental factor could not be ruled out. Compared with equally common non-associated chains, HLA-associated TCR beta chains in a later analysis were more clonally expanded and had lower generation probabilities.

The cohort consisted of 666 healthy bone marrow donors. All cohort members were sampled while nominally healthy, although unrecorded immune exposures were likely present. The donor tested CMV seropositive, placing the donor among the 250 to 300 seropositive members of the cohort. Every donor gave a peripheral blood sample, and the peripheral blood mononuclear cells from that sample were used for TCR beta sequencing. Genomic DNA extraction from the blood cell samples was performed with the Qiagen DNeasy Blood Extraction Kit. Receptor amplification or capture employed the immunoSEQ multiplex PCR assay. For the multiplex PCR, a mixture combining 60 forward primers for TCR Vbeta segments and 13 reverse primers for TCR Jbeta segments was used. The CDR3 region of rearranged TCR beta genes was amplified from genomic DNA with a multiplex PCR assay. On the Illumina HiSeq System, the amplified TCR beta libraries were sequenced as 87-base-pair reads. The source study handled its data this way. In a later analysis, approximately 74 million unique TCR beta chains were counted across the 690 or so repertoires, and roughly 11 million of these chains were shared by at least two donors. Raw reads were error-corrected and collapsed into unique sequences with a nearest-neighbor algorithm that merged closely related sequences to remove PCR and sequencing errors. V, D and J gene segments were assigned by aligning CDR3 sequences to IMGT reference sequences. For a sequence to be retained, a match of at least six nucleotides to both a V gene segment and a J gene segment was required. Rearrangements were classified as productive when the CDR3 lacked stop codons and remained in frame with V and J, and all other rearrangements were classified as non-productive. CDR3 was defined according to IMGT convention as the region running from the second conserved V-encoded cysteine to the conserved J-encoded phenylalanine. Sequences without an unambiguous match to a single V gene segment were excluded from the earlier analysis of about 600 of the donors. In an earlier analysis of some 590 of the donors, a V segment was called functional when productive rearrangements were above 56.7%, and segregating when the standard deviation between donors exceeded 5%. A statistical classification framework was built to diagnose cytomegalovirus status from the catalog of TCR beta chain sequences. V and J gene assignment, in a later analysis, came from comparing TCR nucleotide sequences with IMGT/GENE-DB human TR gene sequences. In a later analysis, CDR3 sequences and most-parsimonious VDJ recombination scenarios were assigned using the TCRdist pipeline. A later analysis defined each TCR beta chain by its CDR3 amino acid sequence plus V-gene family, and excluded reads lacking a unique V-gene family. In a later analysis, 550 to 650 highly shared, low-generation-probability nucleotide sequences were removed to address suspected cross-contamination and a sequencing artifact. In a later analysis, a clonal expansion index for each public chain was calculated from normalized within-repertoire ranks of inferred template counts. Generation probabilities in a later analysis came from a VDJ recombination model fitted to out-of-frame rearrangements, and those results were checked against IGoR. A later analysis scored TCR-TCR, TCR-HLA and TCR-CMV co-occurrence with hypergeometric tests, applying a repertoire-size bias correction to TCR pairs. A later analysis estimated false discovery rates by permuting HLA or CMV assignments 20 times. In a later analysis, co-occurring TCRs were grouped with DBSCAN, and TCRdist sequence similarity was added when clustering was performed within HLA-allele-positive subsets. For co-occurrence clustering, repertoires with fewer than 30,000 or more than 120,000 public chains were excluded, along with 5 or 6 repertoires with anomalous nucleotide sharing. TCRdb's version of the immuneACCESS table is confined to in-frame rearrangements and falls short of the full clone set. An unresolved V gene accounts for under half of the shortfall where checked; the remainder is of unknown origin. V and J calls and clone size are copied from that table; D and trimming were computed from the DNA. This sample holds over 100,000 clones; more than 60% were observed only once. The ten biggest clones cover around 2.1% of the sample.

V gives up 7 bases and J gives up 4 bases, and the segment between their germline ends measures 11 bases. Taken from cysteine to phenylalanine, the CDR3 has 13 residues. CDR3 DNA only is kept here, 39 bases in frame from base 1. Via the germline V gene, CDR1 is SNHLY and CDR2 FYNNEI. The chain couples TRBV2 to TRBJ2-1; a tentative D call is TRBD1 (6 bases match). The source is a woman in her thirties or forties in good health and CMV-seropositive. Sequenced: PBMCs. The CDR3 amino acid sequence is: CASNRAGYNEQFF. The DNA sequence follows: TGTGCCAGCAACAGGGCCGGGTACAATGAGCAGTTCTTC. The CDR3, completed at both ends by the reference TRBV2 and TRBJ2-1 genes, gives the full variable domain EPEVTQTPSHQVTQMGQEVILRCVPISNHLYFYWYRQILGQKVEFLVSFYNNEISEKSEIFDDQFSVERPDGSNFTLKIRSTKLEDSAMYFCASNRAGYNEQFFGPGTRLTVL.